The 31 T cell receptor beta chains below all came from one sample that was sequenced in a study of molecular identifiers for immune sequencing clone quantification. TCRdb independently ran MiXCR on the PCR reads; one entry per CDR3 protein. The sample holds 68,000 or so distinct CDR3 sequences, over 15% seen once. Material: naive CD8+ T cells from blood, with Jurkat cell RNA spiked in. Regarding subset: FACS-sorted CD8+CD4-CCR7+CD45RA+ naive T cells. These receptors were collected from a human donor in good health. Some libraries in this study had Jurkat cell RNA spiked in.

This clonotype was counted ten times or more. V gene TRBV19 combines with J gene TRBJ2-2; perhaps TRBD2 as D (5 bases). Germline V lookup: CDR1 LNHDA, CDR2 SQIVND (reference sequence). The CDR3 sequence is 16 residues long. V lost 0 bases to trimming and J lost 1 base, with 9 bases between them. The CDR3 here is CASSIEEGGNTGELFF. CDR3 in DNA: TGTGCCAGTAGTATAGAAGAGGGCGGGAACACCGGGGAGCTGTTTTTT.

This clonotype came up many times. This chain joins TRBV30 and TRBJ2-1; a possible D gene is TRBD2 (6 bases). This CDR3 has 13 residues. V was shortened by 3 bases and J by 6 bases, with 12 bases between the two germline ends. From germline, CDR1 is GTSNPN and CDR2 SVGIG (reference sequence). The CDR3, as DNA: TGTGCCTGGAGCGTAACTAGCTTCAATGAGCAGTTCTTC. Residues: CAWSVTSFNEQFF.

As to this clonotype: It is likely a read error, because the conserved phenylalanine at the end of the CDR3 is missing. The chain couples TRBV7-9 to TRBJ2-1; 7 nucleotides agree with TRBD1. The J segment lost 4 bases and the V segment lost 5 bases, leaving 23 bases of the junction unmatched. Germline CDR1 SEHNR, CDR2 FQNEAQ (reference sequence). This CDR3 contains 20 residues. The CDR3 spells CASSPTLSGQSALSYNEQFL. The CDR3 bases are TGTGCCAGCAGCCCGACACTTTCGGGACAGTCCGCGTTAAGTTACAATGAGCAGTTCCTC.

The chain carries TRBV4-1 and TRBJ2-5, with TRBD2 as a possible D gene (7 bases). There are 16 residues in the CDR3. Germline V gene lookup returns CDR1 MGHRA and CDR2 YSYEKL. Deletions cut 1 base from V and 3 bases from J, with 15 bases between. The CDR3 loop is CASSQVGGVEEETQYF. As DNA, the CDR3 is TGCGCCAGCAGCCAAGTAGGGGGGGTGGAAGAAGAGACCCAGTACTTC.

This clonotype was seen ten or more times. This CDR3 is CASGGSGQYTDTQYF. CDR3 bases: TGTGCCAGTGGGGGGAGCGGACAATACACAGATACGCAGTATTTT. The chain has TRBV7-2 and TRBJ2-3, with TRBD2 as a possible D gene (6 bases). Trimming left V 9 bases short and J 2 bases short, with 18 bases between. CDR1 is SGHTA and CDR2 is FQGNSA in the germline V gene. CDR3 length: 15 residues.

This clonotype has ten or more counts. The chain joins TRBV7-9 to TRBJ1-1; no definite D call. Trimming took 5 bases from V and 0 from J, leaving 13 bases between them. The CDR3 covers 15 residues. Germline V gives CDR1 SEHNR, CDR2 FQNEAQ (reference sequence). This chain's CDR3 is CASSPPLVMNTEAFF. The DNA of the CDR3 is TGTGCCAGCAGCCCCCCGTTGGTCATGAACACTGAAGCTTTCTTT.

This clonotype was counted ten times or more. The V and J genes are TRBV20-1 and TRBJ2-7; D gene ambiguous. Germline V gene sequence: CDR1 DFQATT, CDR2 SNEGSKA (reference sequence). The CDR3 is 13 residues long. V was cut by 0 bases and J by 2 bases, with 8 bases left in between. CDR3 residues: CSARDPDPYEQYF. CDR3 coding DNA: TGCAGTGCTAGAGACCCGGACCCCTACGAGCAGTACTTC.

Turning to this clonotype: A much bigger clone sits one base away, suggesting this may be a read error. The chain combines TRBV7-6 with TRBJ2-1; 9 bases are a match to TRBD2. This CDR3 contains 16 residues. J was trimmed by 6 bases and V by 0 bases; bases with no gene match: 6. CDR1 SGHVS and CDR2 FNYEAQ come from the germline V gene. Here the CDR3 reads CASSLAQPAGGNEQFF. The CDR3 DNA is TGTGCCAGCAGCTTAGCGCAACCAGCGGGAGGCAATGAGCAGTTCTTC. Drawing the rest from reference TRBV7-6 and TRBJ2-1, the complete variable domain is GAGVSQSPRYKVTKRGQDVALRCDPISGHVSLYWYRQALGQGPEFLTYFNYEAQQDKSGLPNDRFSAERPEGSISTLTIQRTEQRDSAMYRCASSLAQPAGGNEQFFGPGTRLTVL.

With respect to this clonotype: A much larger clonotype is one base distant, so this may be a read error. This chain uses TRBV19 with TRBJ2-1; perhaps TRBD1 as D (6 bases). The germline V gene has CDR1 LNHDA and CDR2 SQIVND (reference sequence). The CDR3 extends over 14 amino acids. The CDR3 nucleotides read TGTGCCAGTAGTCAGGGGAGCTCCTGCAATGAGCAGTTCTTC. Its translation is CASSQGSSCNEQFF.

This clonotype was recorded at least ten times. One end of the junction does not line up with germline, which may come from a read error. CDR3 amino acids: CASGDSGRPQYF. In DNA, the CDR3 is TGTGCCAGCGGTGATAGCGGGAGGCCCCAGTACTTC. The chain employs TRBV25-1 and TRBJ2-5; 10 bases map to TRBD2. CDR3 length: 12 residues. Germline CDR1 is MGHDK and CDR2 is SYGVNS.

This clonotype has at least ten counts. V and J are TRBV29-1 and TRBJ2-1; D may correspond to TRBD1 or TRBD2 (6 bases each). V was cut by 0 bases and J by 8 bases, with 14 bases left in between. Germline CDR1 reads SQVTM; CDR2 reads ANQGSEA. CDR3 length: 14 amino acids. CDR3 in amino acids: CSVEDWGAGDEQFF. In DNA, the CDR3 is TGCAGCGTTGAAGATTGGGGGGCAGGCGATGAGCAGTTCTTC.

This clonotype has a count of ten or more. V and J are TRBV20-1 and TRBJ2-3, with no clear D. Germline assignment: CDR1 DFQATT and CDR2 SNEGSKA (reference sequence). The CDR3 runs to 15 residues. The V end was cut by 3 bases, the J end by 5 bases, with 18 bases between. This CDR3 reads CSARALGMDIDTQYF. CDR3 in DNA: TGCAGTGCTAGGGCTCTAGGGATGGATATAGATACGCAGTATTTT.

This clonotype was counted at least ten times. This chain uses TRBV7-2 with TRBJ2-5, with 9 bases matching TRBD2. V lost 2 bases to trimming and J lost 5 bases; unmatched junction nucleotides: 9. The CDR3 covers 16 residues. Germline CDR1 reads SGHTA; CDR2 reads FQGNSA. CDR3 loop: CASSLPRASGTETQYF. The CDR3 DNA sequence: TGTGCCAGCAGCTTACCACGGGCTAGCGGGACTGAGACCCAGTACTTC.

This clonotype was observed many times. This chain links TRBV7-9 with TRBJ2-3, with D uncertain. Looked up from germline, CDR1 is SEHNR and CDR2 is FQNEAQ (reference sequence). The CDR3 runs to 10 residues. The V end lost 11 bases, the J end lost 5 bases, and 8 bases lay between the germline ends. CDR3 protein: CAGGEDTQYF. In DNA form, the CDR3 reads TGTGCCGGTGGTGAAGATACGCAGTATTTT.

This clonotype occurred many times. The chain couples TRBV27 to TRBJ2-2; D is unresolved. The CDR3 has 13 residues. Germline CDR1 is MNHEY and CDR2 is SMNVEV (reference sequence). V shed 4 bases and J shed 4 bases, with 7 bases lying between them. CDR3 DNA sequence: TGTGCCAGCAGTTACAGAGGCACCGGGGAGCTGTTTTTT. It translates to CASSYRGTGELFF.

This clonotype was detected ten times or more. The gene calls are TRBV5-1 and TRBJ1-1, with unresolved D. The CDR3 loop spans 13 amino acids. Per germline, CDR1 SGHRS and CDR2 YFSETQ. V was pared by 0 bases and J by 2 bases, with 5 bases between. This chain's CDR3 is CASSLALNTEAFF. The CDR3 DNA follows: TGCGCCAGCAGCTTGGCCCTCAACACTGAAGCTTTCTTT.

This clonotype was recorded many times. The chain carries TRBV7-8 and TRBJ2-6, with TRBD1 identical over 8 bases. V was pared by 5 bases and J by 0 bases, with 6 bases of the junction left unmatched. Germline V gene lookup returns CDR1 SGHVS and CDR2 FQNEAQ. This CDR3 contains 17 residues. The CDR3 DNA reads TGTGCCAGCAGCAGTTGGGACAGGCACTCTGGGGCCAACGTCCTGACTTTC. Translating gives CASSSWDRHSGANVLTF. The variable domain in full, with the rest retrieved from reference TRBV7-8 and TRBJ2-6, is GAGVSQSPRYKVAKRGQDVALRCDPISGHVSLFWYQQALGQGPEFLTYFQNEAQLDKSGLPSDRFFAERPEGSVSTLKIQRTQQEDSAVYLCASSSWDRHSGANVLTFGAGSRLTVL.

With regard to this clonotype: A single base separates this from a much larger clone, so it may be a read error. The chain uses TRBV20-1 and TRBJ2-7; 7 positions match TRBD2. V was clipped by 4 bases and J by 4 bases; unmatched bases: 13. This CDR3 contains 15 residues. In germline, CDR1 is DFQATT, CDR2 SNEGSKA (reference sequence). CDR3 in DNA: TGCAGTGCTAAATCCACCAGCGGGGCGGGTTACGAGCAGTACTTC. As protein: CSAKSTSGAGYEQYF.

This clonotype came up a few times. A much more abundant neighbour one base away suggests this may be a read error. The rearrangement joins TRBV24-1 to TRBJ2-7, with unresolved D. Germline assignment: CDR1 KGHDR and CDR2 SFDVKD. The CDR3 sequence is 13 residues long. Here the CDR3 reads CATSDLLSCEQYF. For the CDR3, the DNA is TGTGCCACCAGTGACCTCCTTTCCTGCGAGCAGTACTTC.

Worth noting for this clonotype: This sequence may be a read error, since a much larger clone differs from it by one base. The missing conserved phenylalanine or tryptophan at the end of this CDR3 makes a read error likely. This rearrangement joins TRBV20-1 to TRBJ2-7; TRBD2 aligns across 10 bases. V shed 1 base, J shed 6 bases, and the junction held 12 bases outside the gene matches. The CDR3 loop spans 16 amino acids. CDR1 and CDR2 (germline): DFQATT, SNEGSKA (reference sequence). Here the CDR3 reads CSARGLAGTNLPEQYL. CDR3 DNA sequence: TGCAGTGCTAGAGGACTAGCGGGTACCAACCTTCCCGAGCAGTACCTC.

CDR3 sequence: CASSLTGSGAVPYNEQFF. CDR3 sequence (DNA): TGTGCCAGCAGCTTAACGGGGAGCGGGGCGGTACCCTACAATGAGCAGTTCTTC. The chain couples TRBV11-2 to TRBJ2-1; 7 bases line up with TRBD2. Germline loops: CDR1 SGHAT, CDR2 FQNNGV. The CDR3 covers 18 residues. The ends lost 2 bases at V and 2 bases at J; junction bases unmatched: 12.

The rearrangement uses TRBV27 and TRBJ2-3; D is perhaps TRBD1 or TRBD2 (5 bases each). Trimming cost V 0 bases and J 3 bases, with 25 bases left between them. The germline gives CDR1 MNHEY, CDR2 SMNVEV (reference sequence). The CDR3 is 20 residues long. The CDR3 protein is CASSLSQTPELGDSTDTQYF. In nucleotides, the CDR3 is TGTGCCAGCAGTTTATCGCAGACCCCCGAACTAGGGGATAGTACAGATACGCAGTATTTT.

This clonotype was seen at least ten times. This chain joins TRBV7-9 and TRBJ2-7, with a weak D call TRBD1 (5 bases). The CDR3 is made up of 12 amino acids. Trimming took off 2 bases at V and 6 bases at J, with 8 bases between the two ends. Germline assignment: CDR1 SEHNR and CDR2 FQNEAQ (reference sequence). CDR3 protein: CASSLPQGEQYF. Here the CDR3 DNA reads TGTGCCAGCAGCTTACCCCAGGGCGAGCAGTACTTC.

V is TRBV14 and J is TRBJ2-1; TRBD2 matches at 8 bases. Looked up from germline, CDR1 is SGHDN and CDR2 is FVKESK. After removal of 4 bases from V and 0 bases from J, the junction contained 2 bases not matched to a gene. This CDR3 region has 15 residues. The CDR3 protein is CASSPLAGSYNEQFF. The CDR3 DNA reads as TGTGCCAGCAGCCCGCTAGCGGGCTCCTACAATGAGCAGTTCTTC. The variable domain in full, completed from reference TRBV14 and TRBJ2-1, reads EAGVTQFPSHSVIEKGQTVTLRCDPISGHDNLYWYRRVMGKEIKFLLHFVKESKQDESGMPNNRFLAERTGGTYSTLKVQPAELEDSGVYFCASSPLAGSYNEQFFGPGTRLTVL.

This clonotype was found many times. The chain links TRBV6-1 to TRBJ2-5, with 7 bases lining up with TRBD1. The CDR3 runs to 15 residues. With 7 bases clipped from V and 5 bases from J, the junction kept 13 bases outside the gene matches. Per the germline V gene, CDR1 is MNHNS and CDR2 is SASEGT. The CDR3 region has the DNA TGTGCCAGCATAAGATCGGGCAGGGGGACGGAGACCCAGTACTTC. Encoded protein: CASIRSGRGTETQYF.

This clonotype came up a few times. Given a much more abundant clone one base away, this may be a read error. The chain uses TRBV6-5 and TRBJ1-4; D perhaps matches TRBD1 (6 bases). This CDR3 region has 15 residues. From germline, CDR1 is MNHEY and CDR2 SVGAGI. Trimming removed 4 bases at V and 1 base at J, with 10 bases between. The CDR3 coding sequence is TGTGCCAGCAGTTGCTTGGACAGAACTAATGAAAAACTGTTTTTT. Its translation is CASSCLDRTNEKLFF.

V usage is TRBV27 and J usage is TRBJ1-3, with D hard to call. Germline V gives CDR1 MNHEY, CDR2 SMNVEV (reference sequence). CDR3 length: 14 amino acids. V was clipped by 2 bases and J by 1 base, with 6 bases between them. Written as DNA, the CDR3 is TGTGCCAGCAGTTTAGGGGTATCTGGAAACACCATATATTTT. This sequence encodes CASSLGVSGNTIYF.

Worth noting for this clonotype: This sequence may be a read error, since a much larger clone differs from it by one base. V is TRBV9 and J is TRBJ2-1; 12 positions match TRBD2. CDR1 SGDLS and CDR2 YYNGEE come from the germline V gene. The CDR3 has 15 residues. Here the CDR3 reads CASGVGPSGRGEQFF. The CDR3 DNA is TGTGCCAGCGGCGTAGGTCCTAGCGGGAGGGGTGAGCAGTTCTTC.

This clonotype was counted only a few times. This chain links TRBV12-3 or TRBV12-4 with TRBJ2-3; D remains unclear. This CDR3 has 11 residues. Trimming removed 7 bases from V and 6 bases from J, with 8 bases in between. The CDR3 reads CASTLKDTQYF. The CDR3 DNA is TGTGCCAGCACCCTGAAGGATACGCAGTATTTT.

This clonotype was seen at least ten times. The chain is built from TRBV6-2 or TRBV6-3 and TRBJ1-5, with D tentatively TRBD1 (5 bases). With 10 bases removed from V and 1 base from J, the gap between germline ends came to 17 bases. Germline V gene lookup returns CDR1 MNHEY and CDR2 SVGEGT. This CDR3 contains 15 residues. As DNA, the CDR3 is TGTGCCACCAGGGTTCGCGGGATGAGCAATCAGCCCCAGCATTTT. The encoded protein is CATRVRGMSNQPQHF.

This clonotype was detected ten times or more. The rearrangement links TRBV29-1 to TRBJ2-1; maybe TRBD2 (6 bases). The CDR3 has 14 residues. The V and J ends lost 4 bases and 2 bases respectively, with 12 bases between them. Germline V lookup: CDR1 SQVTM, CDR2 ANQGSEA. Here the CDR3 reads CSVVADHTYNEQFF. The CDR3 coding sequence is TGCAGCGTTGTAGCGGACCACACCTACAATGAGCAGTTCTTC.